Below are 15 T cell receptor beta chains sequenced from a single sample in a study of blood T cell repertoires in COVID-19. TCRdb's table, derived via immunoSEQ multiplex PCR, lists solely in-frame clones and lacks some. Here the sample spans fewer than 300,000 clones, 91% being singletons. Sample: peripheral blood. The receptors were gathered from a person between 18 and 30 years old with COVID-19, enrolled during active disease.

The gene calls are TRBV24-1 and TRBJ2-1, with 7 bases aligning to TRBD2. V dropped 2 bases and J dropped 4; count of bases not matched to a gene: 13. This CDR3 has 18 amino acids. Germline lookup yields CDR1 KGHDR and CDR2 SFDVKD. The CDR3 loop reads CATSDYPQRGPTYNEQFF. The DNA for the CDR3 is TGTGCCACCAGTGATTATCCACAGCGGGGACCCACTTACAATGAGCAGTTCTTC.

This clone was counted once. The V gene is TRBV29-1, the J gene TRBJ2-2, with TRBD2 matching 8 bases. Looked up from germline, CDR1 is SQVTM and CDR2 is ANQGSEA. The ends lost 6 bases at V and 4 bases at J; junction bases unmatched: 10. The CDR3 totals 15 residues. DNA of the CDR3: TGCAGCGTCCCCCCAGCGGGAGTTCGCACCGGGGAGCTGTTTTTT. It translates to CSVPPAGVRTGELFF.

V and J are TRBV27 and TRBJ1-1; a weak D match, TRBD1 (6 bases). The CDR3 length is 13 residues. Germline-derived CDR1 and CDR2 are MNHEY and SMNVEV (reference sequence). Trimming shortened V by 3 bases and J by 4 bases, and 9 bases separated the two germline ends. The DNA of the CDR3 is TGTGCCAGCAGTTTCCGAGGGGGCACTGAAGCTTTCTTT. This gives the protein CASSFRGGTEAFF.

This rearrangement joins TRBV6-6 to TRBJ1-2; D call uncertain. The CDR3 consists of 11 residues. Trimming took off 8 bases at V and 3 bases at J, with 7 bases between the two ends. Germline CDR1 and CDR2: MNHNY and SVGAGI (reference sequence). The chain's CDR3 is CASREDYGYTF. CDR3 DNA: TGTGCCAGCCGGGAGGACTATGGCTACACCTTC.

CDR3 residues: CSVDGGSGYNEQFF. The CDR3 bases are TGCAGCGTTGACGGCGGGAGTGGGTACAATGAGCAGTTCTTC. This chain uses TRBV29-1 with TRBJ2-1; 7 bases are a match to TRBD2. CDR3 length: 14 residues. Germline-derived CDR1 and CDR2 are SQVTM and ANQGSEA. Losses at the gene ends were 3 bases for V and 4 bases for J; bases not matched to a gene: 6.

The chain links TRBV6-2 or TRBV6-3 to TRBJ2-2; 7 positions agree with TRBD2. CDR3 length: 17 amino acids. From germline, CDR1 is MNHEY and CDR2 SVGEGT. J gave up 2 bases and V 6 bases, and 12 bases lay outside the gene matches. The CDR3 DNA reads TGTGCCAGCAGCCCGCCCCGACTAGCCGACAACACCGGGGAGCTGTTTTTT. It specifies CASSPPRLADNTGELFF.

V is TRBV6-4 and J is TRBJ1-2, with a tentative D call TRBD1 (5 bases). The germline CDR1 and CDR2 sequences are MRHNA and SNTAGT. V was pared by 3 bases and J by 4 bases, with 15 bases between. The CDR3 is made up of 15 amino acids. CDR3 in DNA: TGTGCCAGCAGTGAAGATCAAGGGGTAGGCTATGGCTACACCTTC. It codes for CASSEDQGVGYGYTF.

The chain recombines TRBV30 with TRBJ2-1, with 8 bases lining up with TRBD1. V shed 0 bases, J shed 12 bases, and the junction held 1 base outside the gene matches. The CDR3 is 11 residues long. CDR1 and CDR2 from the germline V gene are GTSNPN and SVGIG (reference sequence). This chain's CDR3 is CAWSVQGGQFF. The CDR3 DNA sequence: TGTGCCTGGAGTGTACAGGGGGGGCAGTTCTTC.

This clone was observed a few times. The chain has TRBV19 and TRBJ2-1, with TRBD2 identical over 13 bases. CDR1 is LNHDA and CDR2 is SQIVND in the germline V gene (reference sequence). The ends lost 3 bases at V and 12 bases at J; junction bases unmatched: 5. CDR3 length equals 14 residues. The CDR3 DNA follows: TGTGCCAGTAGTATTGAACTAGCGGGAGGGACGCAGTTCTTC. It codes for CASSIELAGGTQFF.

The V call is TRBV7-9, the J call TRBJ1-2; D is ambiguous. Trimming cost V 1 base and J 2 bases, with 8 bases left between them. Germline lookup yields CDR1 SEHNR and CDR2 FQNEAQ (reference sequence). The length of the CDR3 is 14 residues. The CDR3 reads CASSLGLTNYGYTF. The CDR3, as DNA: TGTGCCAGCAGCTTAGGGCTGACAAACTATGGCTACACCTTC.

V usage is TRBV7-9 and J usage is TRBJ2-3; 9 bases agree with TRBD2. Losses at the gene ends were 3 bases for V and 6 bases for J; bases not matched to a gene: 7. The V gene's germline CDR1 is SEHNR and CDR2 FQNEAQ (reference sequence). The CDR3 runs to 15 residues. The DNA of the CDR3 is TGTGCCAGCAGCTTTTTCGCGGGAGGGGCCGATACGCAGTATTTT. This sequence encodes CASSFFAGGADTQYF.

The V and J genes are TRBV7-2 and TRBJ1-1; the D is unclear. The CDR3 has 15 amino acids. Trimming removed 7 bases from V and 8 bases from J, with 23 bases in between. Germline V gives CDR1 SGHTA, CDR2 FQGNSA. This CDR3 reads CASNSLVGSRLEAFF. CDR3 bases: TGTGCCAGCAACAGCTTAGTGGGCAGTCGCCTAGAAGCTTTCTTT.

The chain recombines TRBV7-9 with TRBJ1-6; the D gene is possibly TRBD1 (6 bases). Per germline, CDR1 SEHNR and CDR2 FQNEAQ (reference sequence). Trimming cost V 10 bases and J 8 bases, with 15 bases left between them. CDR3 length equals 13 residues. The DNA for the CDR3 is TGTGCCACCCAGGGGCTACGTGATTCACCCCTCCACTTT. The encoded protein is CATQGLRDSPLHF. The whole variable domain, remainder taken from reference TRBV7-9 and TRBJ1-6, is DTGVSQNPRHKITKRGQNVTFRCDPISEHNRLYWYRQTLGQGPEFLTYFQNEAQLEKSRLLSDRFSAERPKGSFSTLEIQRTEQGDSAMYLCATQGLRDSPLHFGNGTRLTVT.

The chain recombines TRBV7-9 with TRBJ2-4; D not certain. There are 14 residues in the CDR3. Germline V gene sequence: CDR1 SEHNR, CDR2 FQNEAQ (reference sequence). Trimming took off 2 bases at V and 9 bases at J, with 14 bases between the two ends. CDR3 nucleotide sequence: TGTGCCAGCAGCTTAAACTCCGGCCAGGTCATTCAGTACTTC. Translation gives CASSLNSGQVIQYF.

The chain recombines TRBV7-8 with TRBJ2-1, with 8 bases aligning to TRBD1. Per germline, CDR1 SGHVS and CDR2 FQNEAQ. This CDR3 contains 16 residues. V shed 1 base and J 8 bases; nucleotides not matched to a gene: 10. CDR3 residues: CASSLVTGAEQDEQFF. In DNA form, the CDR3 reads TGTGCCAGCAGCTTAGTGACAGGGGCTGAGCAAGATGAGCAGTTCTTC.